A selection of T cell receptor beta chains follows, all from one sample in a study of Ad26.COV2.S vaccination and SARS-CoV-2 variants. Produced via immunoSEQ multiplex PCR; TCRdb's table is partial and in-frame only. The sample records approximately 300,000 clones, more than 70% being singletons. Sequenced here: peripheral blood, sampled in a trial of Ad26.COV2.S vaccine versus placebo. Receptors were obtained from a person between 18 and 65 years old who received the Ad26.COV2.S COVID-19 vaccine or a placebo. The CDR3 runs from the conserved cysteine through the conserved F or W. Each record gives: J gene, V gene, CDR3 length, CDR3 protein.

J: TRBJ1-2
V: TRBV5-1
length: 13
CDR3: CASRGTGAGGYTF

J: TRBJ2-3
V: TRBV9
length: 15
CDR3: CASSVSGGFTDTQYF

J: TRBJ2-5
V: TRBV7-2
length: 14
CDR3: CASSLRGRGETQYF

J: TRBJ1-2
V: TRBV5-4
length: 13
CDR3: CASSLDNNYGYTF

J: TRBJ2-2
V: TRBV7-3
length: 14
CDR3: CASRSTEVTGELFF

J: TRBJ1-2
V: TRBV6-5
length: 15
CDR3: CASSPLLRGLNGYTF

J: TRBJ2-2
V: TRBV6-6
length: 13
CDR3: CASRVANTGELFF

J: TRBJ2-7
V: TRBV2
length: 14
CDR3: CASSYHRGTYEQYF

J: TRBJ2-6
V: TRBV5-1
length: 15
CDR3: CASSQATSGANVLTF

J: TRBJ2-1
V: TRBV7-6
length: 16
CDR3: CASSNYRGNSYNEQFF

J: TRBJ2-3
V: TRBV4-3
length: 14
CDR3: CASSQGPDTDTQYF

J: TRBJ1-6
V: TRBV19
length: 15
CDR3: CASSPDRGWNSPLHF

J: TRBJ2-5
V: TRBV24-1
length: 13
CDR3: CATSEPGQETQYF

J: TRBJ2-6
V: TRBV6-4
length: 17
CDR3: CASSENDRSSGANVLTF

J: TRBJ2-5
V: TRBV19
length: 14
CDR3: CASSISRDTGLQYF

J: TRBJ1-1
V: TRBV4-1
length: 16
CDR3: CASSPGQERGNTEAFF

J: TRBJ1-2
V: TRBV13
length: 14
CDR3: CASSLVSDNYGYTF

J: TRBJ1-3
V: TRBV7-2
length: 15
CDR3: CASSYMGSSGNTIYF

J: TRBJ1-1
V: TRBV14
length: 13
CDR3: CASSQDSRGSAFF

J: TRBJ1-1
V: TRBV19
length: 15
CDR3: CASSIGVSLNTEAFF

J: TRBJ2-6
V: TRBV5-1
length: 16
CDR3: CASSLGQASGANVLTF

J: TRBJ1-5
V: TRBV9
length: 14
CDR3: CASSVEGVGQPQHF

J: TRBJ2-1
V: TRBV11-2
length: 16
CDR3: CASSLVVGGSYNEQFF

J: TRBJ1-2
V: TRBV5-4
length: 13
CDR3: CASSPEGFYGYTF

J: TRBJ2-1
V: TRBV3-1/TRBV3-2
length: 15
CDR3: CASSPSGGHYNEQFF

J: TRBJ1-1
V: TRBV3-1/TRBV3-2
length: 13
CDR3: CASSQDPDTEAFF

J: TRBJ1-6
V: TRBV13
length: 14
CDR3: CASSLGRDNSPLHF

J: TRBJ1-4
V: TRBV5-1
length: 17
CDR3: CASSQGTGGPYLEKLFF

J: TRBJ2-7
V: TRBV5-6
length: 13
CDR3: CASSAAGGHEQYF

J: TRBJ2-3
V: TRBV30
length: 17
CDR3: CAWSVAWTGASTDTQYF

J: TRBJ1-6
V: TRBV2
length: 13
CDR3: CASSDARRSPLHF

J: TRBJ1-2
V: TRBV7-2
length: 11
CDR3: CASSPENSYTF

J: TRBJ1-6
V: TRBV30
length: 13
CDR3: CAWSVYANSPLHF

J: TRBJ2-6
V: TRBV10-3
length: 12
CDR3: CAIDSGANVLTF

J: TRBJ2-7
V: TRBV11-2
length: 14
CDR3: CASSLDRGLYEQYF

J: TRBJ1-2
V: TRBV5-4
length: 14
CDR3: CASSFGGQDYGYTF

J: TRBJ2-2
V: TRBV11-2
length: 15
CDR3: CASSPERGRAGELFF

J: TRBJ1-4
V: TRBV5-1
length: 13
CDR3: CASEGRPNEKLFF

J: TRBJ1-3
V: TRBV18
length: 16
CDR3: CASSRNTASSGNTIYF

J: TRBJ1-2
V: TRBV6-5
length: 15
CDR3: CASSYSWVDPYGYTF

J: TRBJ2-7
V: TRBV7-8
length: 16
CDR3: CASSFAPSGARYEQYF

J: TRBJ2-4
V: TRBV19
length: 15
CDR3: CASSIGGGAKNIQYF

J: TRBJ1-2
V: TRBV5-6
length: 14
CDR3: CASSKATADYGYTF

J: TRBJ1-2
V: TRBV6-5
length: 14
CDR3: CATSRGDHSYGYTF

J: TRBJ2-7
V: TRBV11-2
length: 15
CDR3: CASSLAFVAAYEQYF

J: TRBJ2-7
V: TRBV2
length: 15
CDR3: CASSYHRGPTYEQYF

J: TRBJ2-5
V: TRBV5-1
length: 16
CDR3: CASSFEGQGAWETQYF

J: TRBJ2-1
V: TRBV6-4
length: 15
CDR3: CASSDCNLGGDEQFF

J: TRBJ2-7
V: TRBV7-2
length: 14
CDR3: CASSFVTSSYEQYF

J: TRBJ2-4
V: TRBV7-2
length: 17
CDR3: CASSLVLAGVSKNIQYF

J: TRBJ1-5
V: TRBV4-3
length: 16
CDR3: CASSQEWGPAGQPQHF

J: TRBJ2-7
V: TRBV4-3
length: 16
CDR3: CASSQDKTRGAYEQYF

J: TRBJ2-2
V: TRBV27
length: 13
CDR3: CASSGAGPGELFF

J: TRBJ1-5
V: TRBV19
length: 15
CDR3: CASSIDHSSNQPQHF

J: TRBJ2-7
V: TRBV7-2
length: 15
CDR3: CASSLSRSGVYEQYF

J: TRBJ1-1
V: TRBV4-1
length: 13
CDR3: CASSRKETAEAFF